These 3 T cell receptor beta chains share one sample of origin, sequenced in a study of radiation and T cells in renal cell carcinoma. Generated by immunoSEQ multiplex PCR, the TCRdb table keeps only in-frame clones and is missing some. The sample yields more than 100,000 clones, 88% seen once. Time point denoted: blood 2 weeks post-SBRT. Treatment of the sample: 15 Gy SBRT to primary tumor, nephrectomy 4 weeks later. The sample here was blood, taken from a patient whose treatment included radiotherapy and nephrectomy. These receptors originate from a woman between 65 and 79 years old with renal cell carcinoma.

V usage is TRBV27 and J usage is TRBJ1-1, with D possibly matching TRBD1 (5 bases). The germline V gene encodes CDR1 MNHEY and CDR2 SMNVEV (reference sequence). CDR3 length: 11 amino acids. Trimming shortened V by 6 bases and J by 4 bases, and 6 bases separated the two germline ends. The CDR3 loop is CASSGGTEAFF. DNA of the CDR3: TGTGCCAGCAGCGGGGGCACTGAAGCTTTCTTT.

This clone has a handful of counts. CDR3 nucleotide sequence: TGTGCCAGCAGCTGGGGACCCACTAACTATGGCTACACCTTC. It encodes CASSWGPTNYGYTF. The rearrangement uses TRBV7-6 and TRBJ1-2; D might be TRBD1 (5 bases). In germline, CDR1 is SGHVS, CDR2 FNYEAQ. The CDR3 runs to 14 residues. V lost 4 bases to trimming and J lost 0 bases, with 9 bases between them.

The chain links TRBV18 to TRBJ2-5, with D tentatively TRBD1 (6 bases). Deletions cut 3 bases from V and 4 bases from J, with 27 bases between. Per the germline V gene, CDR1 is KGHSH and CDR2 is LQKENI. The CDR3 loop spans 19 amino acids. The CDR3 DNA reads as TGTGCCAGCTCACCCTTAAGCACCTCACAGGGAGAGTCGGCAGAGACCCAGTACTTC. Protein sequence: CASSPLSTSQGESAETQYF.